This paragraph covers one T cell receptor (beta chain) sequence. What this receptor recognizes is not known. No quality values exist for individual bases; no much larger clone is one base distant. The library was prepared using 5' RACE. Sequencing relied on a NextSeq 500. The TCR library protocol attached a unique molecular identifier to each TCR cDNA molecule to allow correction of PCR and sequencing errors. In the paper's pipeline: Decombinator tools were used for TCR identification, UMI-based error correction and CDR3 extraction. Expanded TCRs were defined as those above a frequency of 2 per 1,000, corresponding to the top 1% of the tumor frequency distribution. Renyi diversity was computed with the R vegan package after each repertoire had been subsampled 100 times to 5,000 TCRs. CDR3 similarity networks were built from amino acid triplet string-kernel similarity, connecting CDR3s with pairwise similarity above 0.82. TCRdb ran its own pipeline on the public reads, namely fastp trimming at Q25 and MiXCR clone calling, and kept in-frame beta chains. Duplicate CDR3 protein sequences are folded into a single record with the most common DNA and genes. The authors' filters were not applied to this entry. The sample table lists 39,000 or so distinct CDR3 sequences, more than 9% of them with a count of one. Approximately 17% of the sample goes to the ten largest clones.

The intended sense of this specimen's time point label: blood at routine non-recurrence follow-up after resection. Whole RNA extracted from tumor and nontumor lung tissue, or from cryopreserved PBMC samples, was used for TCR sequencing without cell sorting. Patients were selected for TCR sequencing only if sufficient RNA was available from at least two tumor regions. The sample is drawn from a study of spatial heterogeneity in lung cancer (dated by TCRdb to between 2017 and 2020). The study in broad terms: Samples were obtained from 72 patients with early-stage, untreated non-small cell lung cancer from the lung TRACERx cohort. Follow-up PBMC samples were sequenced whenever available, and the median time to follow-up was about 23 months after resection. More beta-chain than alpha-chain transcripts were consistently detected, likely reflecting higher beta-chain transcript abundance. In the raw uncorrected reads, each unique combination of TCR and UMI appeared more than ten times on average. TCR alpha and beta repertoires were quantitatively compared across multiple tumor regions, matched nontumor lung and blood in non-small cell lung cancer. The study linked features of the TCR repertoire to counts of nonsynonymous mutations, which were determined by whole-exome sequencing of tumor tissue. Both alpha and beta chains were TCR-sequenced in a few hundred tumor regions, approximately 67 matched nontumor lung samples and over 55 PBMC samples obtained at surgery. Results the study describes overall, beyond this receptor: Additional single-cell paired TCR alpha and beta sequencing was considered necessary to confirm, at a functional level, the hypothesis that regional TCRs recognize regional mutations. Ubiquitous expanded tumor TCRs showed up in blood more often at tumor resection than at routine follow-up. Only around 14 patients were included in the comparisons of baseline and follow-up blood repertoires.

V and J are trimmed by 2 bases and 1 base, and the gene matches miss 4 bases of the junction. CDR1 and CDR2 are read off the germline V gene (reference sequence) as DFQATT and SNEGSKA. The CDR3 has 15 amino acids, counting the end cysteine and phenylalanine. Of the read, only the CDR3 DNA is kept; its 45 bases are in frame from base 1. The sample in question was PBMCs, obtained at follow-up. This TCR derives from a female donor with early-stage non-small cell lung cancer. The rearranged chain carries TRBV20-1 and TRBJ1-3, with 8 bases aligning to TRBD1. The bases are TGCAGTGCTAGACCACAGGGGGTGTCTGGAAACACCATATATTTT. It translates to CSARPQGVSGNTIYF.